Listed here are 8 T cell receptor beta chains from one sample, sequenced in a study of blood T cell repertoires in COVID-19. Assay used: immunoSEQ multiplex PCR; TCRdb lists only in-frame clones, some missing. Of roughly 150,000 clones in the sample, 81% are singletons; the top ten hold roughly 9.6%. Specimen: peripheral blood. These receptors all stem from a man between 60 and 75 years old with active or convalescent COVID-19.

This chain uses TRBV6-5 with TRBJ2-5; the D is unclear. This CDR3 has 14 residues. V lost 0 bases, J lost 1 base, and 6 bases lay in between. CDR1 MNHEY and CDR2 SVGAGI come from the germline V gene. This chain's CDR3 is CASSYSGSQETQYF. The DNA of the CDR3 is TGTGCCAGCAGTTACTCGGGCAGCCAAGAGACCCAGTACTTC.

This clone was found once. The gene calls are TRBV7-7 and TRBJ2-2, with D possibly being TRBD2 (6 bases). CDR3 size: 15 residues. CDR1 and CDR2 (germline): SSHAT, FNYEAQ (reference sequence). Trimming removed 4 bases from V and 1 base from J, with 10 bases in between. CDR3: CASSSSGLNTGELFF. In nucleotides, the CDR3 is TGTGCCAGCAGCTCATCGGGACTGAACACCGGGGAGCTGTTTTTT.

The V and J genes are TRBV6-2 or TRBV6-3 and TRBJ1-2; D ambiguous. The CDR3 loop spans 13 amino acids. Trimming removed 2 bases at V and 4 bases at J, with 8 bases between. Germline V gives CDR1 MNHEY, CDR2 SVGEGT. In nucleotides, the CDR3 is TGTGCCAGCAGTTACGGGCTGACCTATGGCTACACCTTC. This gives the protein CASSYGLTYGYTF.

This clone was seen just once. The CDR3 region has the DNA TGTGCCAGCAGTGAAGTCGAGCAAATGAACACTGAAGCTTTCTTT. This codes for CASSEVEQMNTEAFF. The chain joins TRBV6-1 to TRBJ1-1; D is unclear. The V end was cut by 1 base, the J end by 0 bases, with 9 bases between. This CDR3 has 15 residues. The germline V gene has CDR1 MNHNS and CDR2 SASEGT.

The rearrangement links TRBV25-1 to TRBJ1-1; 8 bases are shared with TRBD1. V shed 4 bases and J 4 bases; nucleotides not matched to a gene: 5. CDR1 and CDR2 (germline): MGHDK, SYGVNS. The CDR3 has 14 amino acids. The CDR3 DNA reads as TGTGCCAGCAGTGGACAGGGGATCGCCACTGAAGCTTTCTTT. Its protein is CASSGQGIATEAFF.

The J gene is TRBJ2-1, the V gene TRBV5-1; TRBD1 aligns across 10 bases. The CDR3 runs to 16 residues. Trimming cost V 3 bases and J 2 bases; bases outside gene matches: 5. The germline V gene encodes CDR1 SGHRS and CDR2 YFSETQ. CDR3 region: CASSWTGTGAYNEQFF. In nucleotides, the CDR3 is TGCGCCAGCAGCTGGACCGGGACAGGGGCCTACAATGAGCAGTTCTTC.

The sample holds a few counts of this clone. This sequence joins TRBV5-6 and TRBJ2-1; 7 bases are shared with TRBD2. Germline V gene data show CDR1 as SGHDT and CDR2 as YYEEEE. The trim removed 2 bases at V and 6 bases at J, leaving 11 bases unmatched. The CDR3 has 16 residues. Here the CDR3 reads CASSFGGRAGPNEQFF. The DNA of the CDR3 is TGTGCCAGCAGCTTCGGGGGGAGGGCCGGCCCCAATGAGCAGTTCTTC. Using reference TRBV5-6 and TRBJ2-1 for the parts outside the CDR3, the full variable domain is DAGVTQSPTHLIKTRGQQVTLRCSPKSGHDTVSWYQQALGQGPQFIFQYYEEEERQRGNFPDRFSGHQFPNYSSELNVNALLLGDSALYLCASSFGGRAGPNEQFFGPGTRLTVL.

The chain combines TRBV6-5 with TRBJ1-1; D is perhaps TRBD1 (5 bases). Trimming pared 6 bases from V and 1 base from J, leaving 15 bases between. CDR1 and CDR2 from the germline V gene are MNHEY and SVGAGI. This CDR3 has 15 amino acids. This chain's CDR3 is CASRAPPGGNTEAFF. CDR3 coding DNA: TGTGCCAGCAGAGCCCCCCCCGGGGGGAACACTGAAGCTTTCTTT.